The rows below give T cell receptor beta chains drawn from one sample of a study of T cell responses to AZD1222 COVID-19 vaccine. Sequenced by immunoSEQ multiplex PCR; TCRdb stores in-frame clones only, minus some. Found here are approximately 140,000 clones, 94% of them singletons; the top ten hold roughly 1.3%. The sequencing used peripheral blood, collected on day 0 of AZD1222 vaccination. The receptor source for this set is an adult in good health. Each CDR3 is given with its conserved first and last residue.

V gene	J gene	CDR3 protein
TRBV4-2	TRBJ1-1	CASSRYTEETEAFF
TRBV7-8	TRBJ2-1	CASSLAAPGHPGLAGIYNEQFF
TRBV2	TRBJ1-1	CASREDGTEAFF
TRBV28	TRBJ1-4	CASRGSGTGEKLFF
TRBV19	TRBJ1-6	CASSLGDPSSPLHF
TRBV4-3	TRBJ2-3	CASSQGVGDTQYF
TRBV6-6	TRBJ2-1	CASSPFSRSSGEQFF
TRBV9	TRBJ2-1	CASSFRGLAGPNEQFF
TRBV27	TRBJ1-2	CASSFSVNYGYTF
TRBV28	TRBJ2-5	CASSLSTAQETQYF
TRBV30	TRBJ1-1	CAWSWVNTEAFF
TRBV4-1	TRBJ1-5	CASSRAPQQPQHF
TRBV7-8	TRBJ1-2	CASSPGMGDYGYTF
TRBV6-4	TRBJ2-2	CASSDSFRENTGELFF
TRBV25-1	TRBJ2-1	CASSGATGSSYNEQFF
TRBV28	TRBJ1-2	CASSSAGQVRAPHF
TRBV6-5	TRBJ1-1	CASSLSGGLVTEAFF
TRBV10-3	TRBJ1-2	CAITSTGTYGYTF
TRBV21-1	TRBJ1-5	CASSLAGPYRGGIQPQHF
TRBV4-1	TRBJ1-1	CASSQDNTYMGTEAFF
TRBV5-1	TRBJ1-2	CASSLDYRGYGYGYTF
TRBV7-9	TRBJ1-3	CASSRGSPGNTIYF
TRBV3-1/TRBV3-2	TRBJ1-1	CASSQLSGGEAFF
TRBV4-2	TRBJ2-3	CASSLSGGPTDTQYF
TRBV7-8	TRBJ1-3	CASSSRGPSSGNTIYF
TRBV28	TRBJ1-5	CASSLRGPGDQPQHF
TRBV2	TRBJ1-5	CASSSGQGSQPQHF
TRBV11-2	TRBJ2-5	CASSPSGVQETQYF
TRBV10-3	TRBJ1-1	CAISESVGTEAFF
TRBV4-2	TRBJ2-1	CASSHPIRGGTTYNEQFF
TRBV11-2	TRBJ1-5	CASSLDREQPQHF
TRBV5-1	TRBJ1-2	CASSLDRGHGYTF
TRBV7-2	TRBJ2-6	CASSLVGQGAYGANVLTF
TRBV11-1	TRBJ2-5	CASSLHRTGTETQYF
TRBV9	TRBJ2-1	CASSVIAGGYNEQFF
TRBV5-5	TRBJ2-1	CASSPQLGGSYNEQFF
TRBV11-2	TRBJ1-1	CASSLYFTEAFF
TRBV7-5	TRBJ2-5	CARSSLAGGRIETQYF
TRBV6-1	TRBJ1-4	CASSEAPGRGEKLFF
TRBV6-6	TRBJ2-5	CASSSQETQYF
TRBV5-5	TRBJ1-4	CASSLAQGGSNEKLFF
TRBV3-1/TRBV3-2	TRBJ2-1	CASSQGGSWGESYNEQFF
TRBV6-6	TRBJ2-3	CATRRQGRSDTQYF
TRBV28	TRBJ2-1	CASSLVGSEQFF
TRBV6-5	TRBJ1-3	CASSYQGYSGNTIYF
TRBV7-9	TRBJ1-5	CASSLVPTGTSNQPQHF
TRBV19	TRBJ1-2	CASSMDQGYGYTF
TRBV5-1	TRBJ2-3	CASSLPLAGGTDTQYF